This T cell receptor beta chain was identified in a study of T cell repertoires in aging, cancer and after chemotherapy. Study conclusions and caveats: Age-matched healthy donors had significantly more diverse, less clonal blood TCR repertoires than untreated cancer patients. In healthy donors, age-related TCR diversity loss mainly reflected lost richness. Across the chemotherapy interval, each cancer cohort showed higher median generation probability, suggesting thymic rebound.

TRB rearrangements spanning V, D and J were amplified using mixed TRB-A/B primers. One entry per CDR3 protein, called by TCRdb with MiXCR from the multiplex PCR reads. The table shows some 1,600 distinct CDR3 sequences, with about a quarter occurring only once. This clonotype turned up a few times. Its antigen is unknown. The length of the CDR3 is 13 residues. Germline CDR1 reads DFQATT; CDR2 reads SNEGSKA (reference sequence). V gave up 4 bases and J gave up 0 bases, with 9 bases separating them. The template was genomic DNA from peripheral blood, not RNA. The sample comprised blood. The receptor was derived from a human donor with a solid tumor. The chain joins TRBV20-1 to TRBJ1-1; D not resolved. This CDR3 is CSATPDVNTEAFF. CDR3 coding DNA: TGCAGTGCTACCCCCGACGTGAACACTGAAGCTTTCTTT.